One sample yielded the 8 T cell receptor beta chains listed below, sequenced in a study of T cell responses to AZD1222 COVID-19 vaccine. Profiling relied on immunoSEQ multiplex PCR, and the TCRdb table lists in-frame clones only, not all of them. The data show about 110,000 clones, about 90% seen once. Source: peripheral blood, taken on day 0 of AZD1222 vaccination. The receptors were sampled from an adult in good health.

The chain combines TRBV1 with TRBJ2-2; the listed D gene, TRBD2, was not tested against the DNA. TRBV1 is assigned pseudogene status. This CDR3 is built from 17 residues. The CDR3 bases are TGCACCAGCAGCCCCCGGACTAGCGGGAGTTGTACCGGGGAGCTGTTTTTT. Translation: CTSSPRTSGSCTGELFF.

This chain joins TRBV4-3 and TRBJ2-2; perhaps D is TRBD1 or TRBD2 (6 bases each). Germline V gene sequence: CDR1 LGHNA, CDR2 YSLEER. This CDR3 contains 16 residues. Trimming stripped 0 bases from V and 7 bases from J, with 15 bases between. The CDR3 is CASSQDHGGGSGELFF. DNA of the CDR3: TGCGCCAGCAGCCAAGATCATGGAGGGGGGAGCGGGGAGCTGTTTTTT.

The chain carries TRBV19 and TRBJ2-6; D is undetermined. Between the trimmed V and J ends, which lost 7 bases and 0 bases, there was a span of 13 bases. This CDR3 comprises 16 residues. From germline, CDR1 is LNHDA and CDR2 SQIVND (reference sequence). DNA of the CDR3: TGTGCCAGTAACGTGAGTCCAAGCTCTGGGGCCAACGTCCTGACTTTC. Translated: CASNVSPSSGANVLTF.

The CDR3 sequence is CASSLDTGFGQPQHF. The DNA for the CDR3 is TGTGCCAGCAGCTTAGATACAGGGTTTGGTCAGCCCCAGCATTTT. The V gene is TRBV11-2, the J gene TRBJ1-5; TRBD1 is a possible D gene (6 bases). This CDR3 is 15 amino acids long. V was clipped by 0 bases and J by 6 bases, with 12 bases between them. Germline V gene lookup returns CDR1 SGHAT and CDR2 FQNNGV.

This chain joins TRBV4-1 and TRBJ2-7; the D gene is possibly TRBD2 (5 bases). CDR1 and CDR2 (germline): MGHRA, YSYEKL. This CDR3 has 13 residues. Trimming shortened V by 4 bases and J by 5 bases, and 12 bases separated the two germline ends. In nucleotides, the CDR3 is TGCGCCAGCAGCCGAATGGGAGAGAACGAGCAGTACTTC. Amino acids: CASSRMGENEQYF.

This clone was seen only once. J is TRBJ1-1 and V is TRBV4-1, with a weak D call TRBD1 (5 bases). This CDR3 comprises 13 residues. Germline CDR1 and CDR2: MGHRA and YSYEKL. Trimming took 0 bases from V and 5 from J, leaving 7 bases between them. The CDR3 is CASSQDWGTEAFF. CDR3 coding DNA: TGCGCCAGCAGCCAAGATTGGGGGACTGAAGCTTTCTTT.

The rearrangement joins TRBV5-8 to TRBJ2-1; a weak D match, TRBD2 (6 bases). CDR1 is SGHTS and CDR2 is YDEGEE in the germline V gene. V lost 0 bases to trimming and J lost 6 bases, with 19 bases between them. The CDR3 contains 17 residues. The CDR3 region has the DNA TGTGCCAGCAGCTTGGAGGGACTGGCGGGATTCGCCAATGAGCAGTTCTTC. This sequence encodes CASSLEGLAGFANEQFF.

The chain links TRBV5-8 to TRBJ2-7; 9 bases are a match to TRBD1. The CDR3 consists of 15 residues. Germline lookup yields CDR1 SGHTS and CDR2 YDEGEE. V lost 2 bases, J lost 3 bases, and 6 bases stayed unmatched. CDR3 in DNA: TGTGCCAGCAGCTTAAGCCGGACAGGGGTCTACGAGCAGTACTTC. This translates into CASSLSRTGVYEQYF.